Listed below are T cell receptor beta chains from one sample, sequenced in a study of identical twins. TCRdb fed the 5' RACE reads into MiXCR, producing one record per CDR3 protein. This table has 400,000 to 500,000 distinct CDR3 sequences, about a fifth appearing once. Source material: naive T cells sorted from blood. Receptor source: a man between 45 and 60 years old in good health. The CDR3 runs from the conserved cysteine through the conserved F or W. The order of the fields is CDR3 DNA, CDR3 protein, J gene, V gene, clone size, D gene. D genes are given only for firm matches. Not all rows give a size; the values are once, few, many and, for expanded clones, a class.

cdr3_nt: TGTGCCAGCAGCCGCGGGACAGGGAATGCCTACGAGCAGTACTTC
cdr3_aa: CASSRGTGNAYEQYF
j_call: TRBJ2-7
v_call: TRBV5-7
clone_size: few
d_call: TRBD1

cdr3_nt: TGTGCCAGCACCTTACAGGGAACGAGCTACGAGCAGTACTTC
cdr3_aa: CASTLQGTSYEQYF
j_call: TRBJ2-7
v_call: TRBV12-3/TRBV12-4
clone_size: -
d_call: -

cdr3_nt: TGTGCCAGCAGCTTAAACGGAGCCTGGGGGAACATTCAGTACTTC
cdr3_aa: CASSLNGAWGNIQYF
j_call: TRBJ2-4
v_call: TRBV7-3
clone_size: -
d_call: -

cdr3_nt: TGTGCCAGCAGCTTAGTGGTGGGATGGGAGCAGTTCTTC
cdr3_aa: CASSLVVGWEQFF
j_call: TRBJ2-1
v_call: TRBV11-2
clone_size: many
d_call: -

cdr3_nt: TGTGCCAGCGCCGGGACAGGGGGACACAATGAGCAGTTCTTC
cdr3_aa: CASAGTGGHNEQFF
j_call: TRBJ2-1
v_call: TRBV6-1
clone_size: many
d_call: TRBD1

cdr3_nt: TGCGCCAGCAGCTCAAAAGGCGGTACCTATAATTCACCCCTCCACTTT
cdr3_aa: CASSSKGGTYNSPLHF
j_call: TRBJ1-6
v_call: TRBV5-1
clone_size: few
d_call: -

cdr3_nt: TGCAGTGCGACCCAGGTCTTTTGGACCCAGTACTTC
cdr3_aa: CSATQVFWTQYF
j_call: TRBJ2-5
v_call: TRBV20-1
clone_size: many
d_call: -

cdr3_nt: TGTGCCAGCAGCTCCCTAAGCATTCGGGAACTGGTACAAGAGACCCAGTACTTC
cdr3_aa: CASSSLSIRELVQETQYF
j_call: TRBJ2-5
v_call: TRBV11-2
clone_size: many
d_call: -

cdr3_nt: TGTGCCAGCAGCTTAGGACAGTCATCGGCAGATACGCAGTATTTT
cdr3_aa: CASSLGQSSADTQYF
j_call: TRBJ2-3
v_call: TRBV7-9
clone_size: -
d_call: -

cdr3_nt: TGTGCCAGCAGCCCGGTCCCAACTAGCGGGAGGGACAATGAGCAGTTCTTC
cdr3_aa: CASSPVPTSGRDNEQFF
j_call: TRBJ2-1
v_call: TRBV7-3
clone_size: few
d_call: TRBD2

cdr3_nt: TGCAGTGCTAGAGACACCGGACTAGTATACTACAATGAGCAGTTCTTC
cdr3_aa: CSARDTGLVYYNEQFF
j_call: TRBJ2-1
v_call: TRBV20-1
clone_size: many
d_call: TRBD2

cdr3_nt: TGTGCCAGCAGCTCAGCTCGGACCCCGGTTGAGCAGTTCTTC
cdr3_aa: CASSSARTPVEQFF
j_call: TRBJ2-1
v_call: TRBV11-2
clone_size: many
d_call: -

cdr3_nt: TGTGCCAGCACCCAAGGAGCGTATGGCTACACCTTC
cdr3_aa: CASTQGAYGYTF
j_call: TRBJ1-2
v_call: TRBV6-2/TRBV6-3
clone_size: -
d_call: -

cdr3_nt: TGTGCCAGCAGCTTACTCCCCAAGAACACTGAAGCTTTCTTT
cdr3_aa: CASSLLPKNTEAFF
j_call: TRBJ1-1
v_call: TRBV7-9
clone_size: few
d_call: -

cdr3_nt: TGCAGTGCTAGAGATAGGGTTCTATTCTACGAGCAGTACTTC
cdr3_aa: CSARDRVLFYEQYF
j_call: TRBJ2-7
v_call: TRBV20-1
clone_size: -
d_call: -

cdr3_nt: TGCGCCAGCAGTGCCGGGACGGCCGTCTACGAGCAGTACTTC
cdr3_aa: CASSAGTAVYEQYF
j_call: TRBJ2-7
v_call: TRBV10-2
clone_size: medium-sized
d_call: -

cdr3_nt: TGCAGTGCTCGTTCTGGGGGCGGGGCTCACTACAATGAGCAGTTCTTC
cdr3_aa: CSARSGGGAHYNEQFF
j_call: TRBJ2-1
v_call: TRBV20-1
clone_size: -
d_call: -

cdr3_nt: TGCAGTGCTAGAGATATCAGTGGGTACCCCTACGAGCAGTACTTC
cdr3_aa: CSARDISGYPYEQYF
j_call: TRBJ2-7
v_call: TRBV20-1
clone_size: -
d_call: -

cdr3_nt: TGTGCCAGCTCACCACTCGGCTCGAACAGGGGGCTTGGAAACACCATATATTTT
cdr3_aa: CASSPLGSNRGLGNTIYF
j_call: TRBJ1-3
v_call: TRBV18
clone_size: -
d_call: TRBD1

cdr3_nt: TGCAGTGCTAGAGCTCTGGGGGAGGGCACAGATACGCAGTATTTT
cdr3_aa: CSARALGEGTDTQYF
j_call: TRBJ2-3
v_call: TRBV20-1
clone_size: -
d_call: -

cdr3_nt: TGTGCCAGCAGCTTAGGAGGCAGCGTGAACACTGAAGCTTTCTTT
cdr3_aa: CASSLGGSVNTEAFF
j_call: TRBJ1-1
v_call: TRBV7-6
clone_size: -
d_call: -

cdr3_nt: TGTGCCAGCAGAGGCAGGGGAAGAAATGAGCAGTTCTTC
cdr3_aa: CASRGRGRNEQFF
j_call: TRBJ2-1
v_call: TRBV11-3
clone_size: many
d_call: -